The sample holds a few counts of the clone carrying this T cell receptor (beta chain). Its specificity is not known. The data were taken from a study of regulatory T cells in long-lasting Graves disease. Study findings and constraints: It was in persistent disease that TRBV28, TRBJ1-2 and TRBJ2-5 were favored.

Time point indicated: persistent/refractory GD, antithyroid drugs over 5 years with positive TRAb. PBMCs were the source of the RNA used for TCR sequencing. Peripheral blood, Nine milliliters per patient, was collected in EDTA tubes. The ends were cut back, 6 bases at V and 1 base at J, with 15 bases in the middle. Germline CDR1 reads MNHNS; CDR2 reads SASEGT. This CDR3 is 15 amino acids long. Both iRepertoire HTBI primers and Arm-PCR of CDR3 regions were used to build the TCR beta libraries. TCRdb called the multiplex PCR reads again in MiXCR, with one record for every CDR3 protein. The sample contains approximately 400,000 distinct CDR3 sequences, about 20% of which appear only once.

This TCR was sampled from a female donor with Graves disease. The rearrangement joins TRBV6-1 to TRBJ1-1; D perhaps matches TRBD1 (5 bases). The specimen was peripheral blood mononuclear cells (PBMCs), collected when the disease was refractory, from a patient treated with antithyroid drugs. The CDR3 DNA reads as TGTGCCAGCAGGGGCCCCGGGACGGGGAACACTGAAGCTTTCTTT. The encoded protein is CASRGPGTGNTEAFF.